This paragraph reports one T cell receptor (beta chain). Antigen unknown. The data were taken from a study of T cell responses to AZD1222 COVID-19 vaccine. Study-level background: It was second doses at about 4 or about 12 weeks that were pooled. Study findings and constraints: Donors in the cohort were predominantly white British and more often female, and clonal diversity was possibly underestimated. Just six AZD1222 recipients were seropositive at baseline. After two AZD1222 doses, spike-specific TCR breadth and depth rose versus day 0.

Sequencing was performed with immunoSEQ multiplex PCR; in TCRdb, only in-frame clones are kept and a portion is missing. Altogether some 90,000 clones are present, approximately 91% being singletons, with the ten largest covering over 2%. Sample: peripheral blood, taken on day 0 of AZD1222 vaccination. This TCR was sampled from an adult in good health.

The CDR3 sequence is CASSMVVRTEAFF. The DNA of the CDR3 is TGTGCCAGCAGTATGGTTGTTAGGACTGAAGCTTTCTTT. The chain joins TRBV2 to TRBJ1-1, with D uncertain. The V end lost 5 bases, the J end lost 5 bases, and 12 bases lay between the germline ends. The CDR3 has 13 residues. The V gene's germline CDR1 is SNHLY and CDR2 FYNNEI. Based on the CDR3 plus reference TRBV2 and TRBJ1-1, the full variable domain is EPEVTQTPSHQVTQMGQEVILRCVPISNHLYFYWYRQILGQKVEFLVSFYNNEISEKSEIFDDQFSVERPDGSNFTLKIRSTKLEDSAMYFCASSMVVRTEAFFGQGTRLTVV.